A single sample is the source of the 3 T cell receptor beta chains below, sequenced in a study of CD8 T cells in Susac syndrome. Random hexamers were used to reverse transcribe an amount of about 0.45 to 1 ug RNA. TCRdb reprocessed the immunoSEQ multiplex PCR reads via MiXCR and lists one record per CDR3 protein. In the table there are 400,000 to 550,000 distinct CDR3 sequences, more than 80% of which are singletons. The sequenced sample was CD8+ T cells from PBMCs. These receptors all come from a human donor with multiple sclerosis.

The CDR3 loop is CASIVVTGPNTGELFF. CDR3 sequence (DNA): TGTGCCAGCATAGTAGTGACAGGCCCGAACACCGGGGAGCTGTTTTTT. The chain uses TRBV2 and TRBJ2-2; TRBD1 is a possible D gene (6 bases). Germline V gene lookup returns CDR1 SNHLY and CDR2 FYNNEI. CDR3 length: 16 residues. V was cut by 7 bases and J by 0 bases, with 15 bases left in between.

CDR3 sequence reads: CASSDLAGEGDTQYF. CDR3 bases: TGTGCCAGCAGTGATTTGGCAGGGGAAGGTGATACGCAGTATTTT. The rearrangement joins TRBV6-4 to TRBJ2-3; perhaps TRBD1 as D (6 bases). The CDR3 contains 15 residues. Per the germline V gene, CDR1 is MRHNA and CDR2 is SNTAGT. With 3 bases removed from V and 6 bases from J, the gap between germline ends came to 16 bases.

This sequence joins TRBV7-6 and TRBJ1-6, with a possible D match to TRBD1 (5 bases). The CDR3 has 14 amino acids. The V and J ends lost 2 bases and 6 bases respectively, with 8 bases between them. CDR1 is SGHVS and CDR2 is FNYEAQ in the germline V gene. Written as DNA, the CDR3 is TGTGCCAGCAGCTTATGGGGGAGTAATTCACCCCTCCACTTT. As protein: CASSLWGSNSPLHF.